This passage covers 8 T cell receptor beta chains from one sample sequenced in a study of graft-versus-host responses after intestinal transplantation. Sequenced by immunoSEQ multiplex PCR; TCRdb stores in-frame clones only, minus some. The data contain approximately 89,000 clones, about 93% of them singletons. No antigens are known for them. Sequencing used unstimulated CD8+ T cells sorted from spleen or lymph node cells, obtained before transplant. Receptor source: a human donor who was the organ donor for an intestinal transplant.

The chain combines TRBV5-1 with TRBJ2-5; TRBD2 might be the D (5 bases). Germline lookup yields CDR1 SGHRS and CDR2 YFSETQ. The CDR3 covers 14 residues. V was pared by 3 bases and J by 1 base, with 10 bases between. This CDR3 reads CASSSGLFQETQYF. The CDR3 DNA sequence: TGCGCCAGCAGCTCCGGACTCTTCCAAGAGACCCAGTACTTC.

Turning to this clone: Its ends do not fully match the called genes, so a read error is possible. The chain couples TRBV5-6 to TRBJ2-7; TRBD2 might be the D (6 bases). The germline V gene has CDR1 SGHDT and CDR2 YYEEEE. This CDR3 region has 17 residues. The CDR3 protein is CASSSSYRDSNLVVASF. The DNA for the CDR3 is TGTGCCAGCAGCTCGAGTTACCGGGACTCCAATCTTGTCGTAGCGTCCTTC.

The V and J genes are TRBV19 and TRBJ2-1; the match to TRBD1 covers 7 bases. J was trimmed by 2 bases and V by 6 bases; bases with no gene match: 7. The CDR3 is 15 amino acids. CDR1 is LNHDA, CDR2 SQIVND, per germline (reference sequence). CDR3 nucleotide sequence: TGTGCCAGTAGCAACTCCGGGACAGCCTACAATGAGCAGTTCTTC. Translating gives CASSNSGTAYNEQFF.

The chain joins TRBV6-1 to TRBJ2-1; 7 positions match TRBD1. The length of the CDR3 is 17 residues. Unmatched junction bases numbered 5, after V lost 0 bases and J lost 0 bases. CDR1 is MNHNS and CDR2 is SASEGT in the germline V gene. CDR3 region: CASSEALWDSSYNEQFF. The CDR3 nucleotides are TGTGCCAGCAGTGAAGCGCTATGGGACAGCTCCTACAATGAGCAGTTCTTC.

The CDR3 protein is CASSSPEGLAGGQDTQYF. In DNA, the CDR3 is TGTGCCAGCAGCTCACCGGAGGGATTAGCGGGGGGGCAGGATACGCAGTATTTT. The chain employs TRBV7-8 and TRBJ2-3, with 11 bases aligning to TRBD2. Trimming at V came to 4 bases and at J to 6 bases, leaving 15 bases not matched to a gene. CDR3 length: 18 amino acids. CDR1 and CDR2 (germline): SGHVS, FQNEAQ. Using reference TRBV7-8 and TRBJ2-3 for the parts outside the CDR3, the full variable domain is GAGVSQSPRYKVAKRGQDVALRCDPISGHVSLFWYQQALGQGPEFLTYFQNEAQLDKSGLPSDRFFAERPEGSVSTLKIQRTQQEDSAVYLCASSSPEGLAGGQDTQYFGPGTRLTVL.

The chain uses TRBV7-8 and TRBJ2-1; 10 bases are shared with TRBD1. Unmatched junction bases numbered 10, after V lost 5 bases and J lost 3 bases. There are 17 residues in the CDR3. Germline V CDR1 and CDR2: SGHVS, FQNEAQ. CDR3 residues: CASSHYGQGGIYNEQFF. The CDR3 DNA sequence: TGTGCCAGCAGCCACTATGGACAGGGGGGGATCTACAATGAGCAGTTCTTC.

V is TRBV9 and J is TRBJ2-7, with 10 bases fitting TRBD1. The J segment lost 3 bases and the V segment lost 3 bases, leaving 9 bases of the junction unmatched. CDR3 length: 16 amino acids. Per the germline V gene, CDR1 is SGDLS and CDR2 is YYNGEE. The CDR3 DNA reads as TGTGCCAGCAGCGCAGACTTCGGACAGGGGGGCTACGAGCAGTACTTC. Translated, it gives CASSADFGQGGYEQYF.

The genes are TRBV5-1 and TRBJ1-2, with 9 bases matching TRBD1. Per germline, CDR1 SGHRS and CDR2 YFSETQ. The junction had 6 bases not matched to a gene; V was cut back by 1 base and J by 2 bases. This CDR3 is 16 amino acids long. The CDR3 reads CASSLTSTGGNYGYTF. CDR3 sequence (DNA): TGCGCCAGCAGCTTGACCTCAACAGGGGGCAACTATGGCTACACCTTC.